This paragraph covers one TCR beta chain sequence. Method: immunoSEQ multiplex PCR; TCRdb's copy keeps in-frame clones and lacks some. The sample holds 150,000 to 200,000 clones, over 80% seen once. The data were taken from a study of blood T cell repertoires in COVID-19. Sequencing used peripheral blood. The TCR sequence derives from a woman aged 55-69 years with acute or convalescent COVID-19.

CDR3 nucleotides: TGTGCCAGCAGCTTAGACCCAGGGGGACTTGGCTACACCTTC. Residues: CASSLDPGGLGYTF. The chain has TRBV7-2 and TRBJ1-2; 7 nucleotides align to TRBD1. CDR1 and CDR2 (germline): SGHTA, FQGNSA. This CDR3 spans 14 amino acids. V was clipped by 1 base and J by 7 bases; unmatched bases: 6.